What follows is one T cell receptor beta chain and its context. Its specificity is not known. Donors contributed one heparinised blood draw apiece, averaging around 100 mL. Researchers reported sorting CD4+ naive, central memory, regulatory and stem cell-like memory cells via CD45RO/CCR7/CD25/CD127/CD95/CD27. This entry comes from a study of beta chain features in type 1 diabetes. Study-wide results and limits: There was a moderate but significant shortening of TCRB CDR3s in all four CD4+ subsets of Type 1 diabetes patients. Any HLA effect on TCRB rearrangement was left unresolved by small sub-analyses.

The V gene's germline CDR1 is SEHNR and CDR2 FQNEAQ (reference sequence). After removal of 5 bases from V and 11 bases from J, the junction contained 7 bases not matched to a gene. There are 14 residues in the CDR3. Every bit of the isolated RNA underwent reverse transcription, so sequencing read expressed TCRB transcripts. The study sequenced naive, central memory and regulatory T cell samples to an average of about 3.5 million reads. Produced via immunoSEQ multiplex PCR; TCRdb's table is partial and in-frame only. This table has about 370,000 clones, roughly a tenth appearing once. The specimen sequenced was central memory CD4+ T cells from blood. The rearrangement joins TRBV7-9 to TRBJ1-4; TRBD1 matches 11 bases. This clonotype was obtained from a man between 25 and 39 years old with type 1 diabetes. The CDR3 loop is CASSPRTGGEKLFF. CDR3 sequence (DNA): TGTGCCAGCAGCCCCCGGACAGGGGGCGAGAAACTGTTTTTT.